This record looks at one T cell receptor (beta chain) sequence and its context. This sample was taken from a study of blood T cell repertoires in COVID-19. About the study: The United States, Italy and Spain supplied acute and convalescent COVID-19 samples. PBMCs, B-cell-depleted T cells, or T cells were the source of the cDNA or gDNA that made up the material.

The CDR3 length is 15 residues. The junction had 5 bases not matched to a gene; V was cut back by 6 bases and J by 0 bases. Germline CDR1 is MNHEY and CDR2 is SVGAGI. Libraries were prepared by immunoSEQ multiplex PCR; TCRdb keeps only in-frame clonotypes and omits some of them. The data contain around 220,000 clones, approximately 79% of them singletons. The J gene is TRBJ1-1, the V gene TRBV6-5; 9 bases agree with TRBD1. Input material: peripheral blood. This TCR came from a woman aged 40 to 50 with active or convalescent COVID-19. The CDR3 DNA reads as TGTGCCAGCAGACGGACAGGGGCCATGAACACTGAAGCTTTCTTT. Residues: CASRRTGAMNTEAFF.